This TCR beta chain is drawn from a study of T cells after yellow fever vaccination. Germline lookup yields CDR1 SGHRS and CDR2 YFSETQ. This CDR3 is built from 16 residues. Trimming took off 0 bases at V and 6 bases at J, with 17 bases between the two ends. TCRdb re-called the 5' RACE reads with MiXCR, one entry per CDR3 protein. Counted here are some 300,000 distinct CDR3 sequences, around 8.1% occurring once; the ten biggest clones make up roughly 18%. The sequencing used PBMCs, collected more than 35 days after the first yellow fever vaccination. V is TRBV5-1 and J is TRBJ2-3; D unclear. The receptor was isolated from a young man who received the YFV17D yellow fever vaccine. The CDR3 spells CASSLVVGIPKDTQYF. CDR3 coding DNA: TGCGCCAGCAGCTTGGTCGTGGGGATTCCCAAGGATACGCAGTATTTT.